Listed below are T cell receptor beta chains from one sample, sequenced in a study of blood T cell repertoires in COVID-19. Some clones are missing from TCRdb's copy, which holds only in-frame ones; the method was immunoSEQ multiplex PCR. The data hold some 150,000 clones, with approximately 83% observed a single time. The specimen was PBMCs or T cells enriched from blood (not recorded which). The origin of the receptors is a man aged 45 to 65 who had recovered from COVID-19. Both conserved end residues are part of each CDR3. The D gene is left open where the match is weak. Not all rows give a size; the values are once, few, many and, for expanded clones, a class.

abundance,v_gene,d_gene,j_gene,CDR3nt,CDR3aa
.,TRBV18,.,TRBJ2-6,TGTGCCAGCTCACTCCTAGTTTCTGGGGCCAACGTCCTGACTTTC,CASSLLVSGANVLTF
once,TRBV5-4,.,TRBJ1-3,TGTGCCAGCAGCCAAAGGGACAACTCTGGAAACACCATATATTTT,CASSQRDNSGNTIYF
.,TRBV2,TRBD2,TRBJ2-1,TGTGCCAGCAGGTCCGGGGGGGCCAGGTCCTACAATGAGCAGTTCTTC,CASRSGGARSYNEQFF
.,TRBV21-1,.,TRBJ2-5,TGTGCCAGCACTCTAGCGGGACTAGGGAAGGGGGGGGCCCAAGAGACCCAGTACTTC,CASTLAGLGKGGAQETQYF
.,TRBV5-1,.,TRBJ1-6,TGCGCCAGCAGCGCCTGGGGCGGGGAGACTAATTCACCCCTCCACTTT,CASSAWGGETNSPLHF
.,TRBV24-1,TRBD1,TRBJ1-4,TGTGCCACCAGTGACCCCCAGACAGGGGCGAATGAAAAACTGTTTTTT,CATSDPQTGANEKLFF
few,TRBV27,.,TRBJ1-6,TGTGCCAGCAGTTTATCGACCAAGGGAGATTCACCCCTCCACTTT,CASSLSTKGDSPLHF
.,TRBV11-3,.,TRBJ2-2,TGTGCCAGCAGCTTAGGCGGGCCCGACACCGGGGAGCTGTTTTTT,CASSLGGPDTGELFF
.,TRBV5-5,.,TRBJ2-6,TGTGCCAGCAGCCCGTCAGGGTCTGGGGCCAACGTCCTGACTTTC,CASSPSGSGANVLTF
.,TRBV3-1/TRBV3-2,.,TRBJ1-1,TGTGCCAGCAGCCTTCAACAGGGAGAAACTGAAGCTTTCTTT,CASSLQQGETEAFF
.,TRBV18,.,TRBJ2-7,TGTGCCAGCTCACCTCGGACAGACTCCTACGAGCAGTACTTC,CASSPRTDSYEQYF
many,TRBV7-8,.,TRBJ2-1,TGTGCCAGCAGCTTATGGAGGGAACAGTTCTTC,CASSLWREQFF
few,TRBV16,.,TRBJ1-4,TGTGCCAGCAGCCAATCGTTTCGCAACGGGGAAAAACTGTTTTTT,CASSQSFRNGEKLFF
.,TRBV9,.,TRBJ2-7,TGTGCCAGCAGCGTAGCCACAGGTGGCTACGAGCAGTACTTC,CASSVATGGYEQYF
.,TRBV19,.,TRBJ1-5,TGTGCCAGTAGGTCAGGGAATCAGCCCCAGCATTTT,CASRSGNQPQHF
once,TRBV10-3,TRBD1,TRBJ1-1,TGTGCCATCAGCGTTCGAGACAGGGGCCTCACTGAAGCTTTCTTT,CAISVRDRGLTEAFF
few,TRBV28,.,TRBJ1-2,TGTGCCAGCAGTTCGGGGGGTAACTATGGCTACACCTTC,CASSSGGNYGYTF
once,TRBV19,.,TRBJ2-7,TGTGCCAGTAGTATTAAGGGCGGGAACGAGCAGTACTTC,CASSIKGGNEQYF
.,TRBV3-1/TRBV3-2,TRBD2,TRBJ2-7,TGTGCCAGCAGCCAAGAGGGGGAGCGGGGGCTCTCCTACGAGCAGTACTTC,CASSQEGERGLSYEQYF
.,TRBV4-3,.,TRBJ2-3,TGCGCCAGCAGCCTTCGGGGAGCAGATACGCAGTATTTT,CASSLRGADTQYF
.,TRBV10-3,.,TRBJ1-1,TGTGCCATCAGTTCCTTTGGGACATCGATGATGAACACTGAAGCTTTCTTT,CAISSFGTSMMNTEAFF
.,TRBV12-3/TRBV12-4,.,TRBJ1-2,TGTGCCAGCAGTTTGACCGAGGCCCTAGGCTACACCTTC,CASSLTEALGYTF
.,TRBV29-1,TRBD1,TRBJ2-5,TGCAGCGTAGGGGACAGGGCCCAAGAGACCCAGTACTTC,CSVGDRAQETQYF
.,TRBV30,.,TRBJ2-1,TGTGCCTGGAGTGTTGCACAAGGAGTCTACAATGAGCAGTTCTTC,CAWSVAQGVYNEQFF
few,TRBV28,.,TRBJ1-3,TGTGCCAGCAGTTCCCCCGGCGGTGGGTCTGGAAACACCATATATTTT,CASSSPGGGSGNTIYF
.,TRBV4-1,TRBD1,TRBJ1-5,TGCGCCAGCAGCCAAGAATCAGGGGGTTATCAGCCCCAGCATTTT,CASSQESGGYQPQHF
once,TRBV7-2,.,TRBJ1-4,TGTGCCAGCAGCTTAGGCGCAGGGGTTGGAGAAAAACTGTTTTTT,CASSLGAGVGEKLFF
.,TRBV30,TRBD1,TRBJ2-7,TGTGCCTGGACTAATCCGGGACAGGGGATCTACGAGCAGTACTTC,CAWTNPGQGIYEQYF
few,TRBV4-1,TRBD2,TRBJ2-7,TGCGCCAGCAGCCAAGAGGAGCGGGGCAGCTCCTACGAGCAGTACTTC,CASSQEERGSSYEQYF
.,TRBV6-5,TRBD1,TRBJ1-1,TGTGCCAGCAGCCCGGGACAGCGGACTGAAGCTTTCTTT,CASSPGQRTEAFF
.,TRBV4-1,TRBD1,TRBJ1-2,TGCGCCAGCAGCTCCTCTCCAGGGGGCAGCCATGGCTACACCTTC,CASSSSPGGSHGYTF
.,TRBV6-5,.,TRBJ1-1,TGTGCCAGCAGTTTCGCGGGCGAGGCCACTGAAGCTTTCTTT,CASSFAGEATEAFF
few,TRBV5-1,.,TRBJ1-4,TGCGCCAGCAGATTAGCCCTTAATGAAAAACTGTTTTTT,CASRLALNEKLFF
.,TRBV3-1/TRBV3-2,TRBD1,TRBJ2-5,TGTGCCAGCAGCCCCCTGGACAGGGGGTCAGAGACCCAGTACTTC,CASSPLDRGSETQYF
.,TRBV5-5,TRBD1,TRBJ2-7,TGTGCCAGCAGATCGGACAGGGGGGAGTACGAGCAGTACTTC,CASRSDRGEYEQYF
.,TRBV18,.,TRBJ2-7,TGTGCCAGCTCACCCGAGACAGGCTTAGGCTACGAGCAGTACTTC,CASSPETGLGYEQYF
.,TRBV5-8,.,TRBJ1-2,TGTGCCAGCAGCTGGGAGGCAGGGAGGGCCACCTATGGCTACACCTTC,CASSWEAGRATYGYTF
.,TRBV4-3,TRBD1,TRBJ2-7,TGCGCCAGCAGCCAGGCGGACAGGGAAGACGAGCAGTACTTC,CASSQADREDEQYF
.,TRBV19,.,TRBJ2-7,TGTGCCAGTAGCCTCTTGGGCGCCTCCTACGAGCAGTACTTC,CASSLLGASYEQYF
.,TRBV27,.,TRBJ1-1,TGTGCCAGCAGCCCCTCTCAGGGGGAAGCTTTCTTT,CASSPSQGEAFF
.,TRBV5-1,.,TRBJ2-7,TGCGCCAGCAGCTTGGAGGCAGGCCCTGACTACGAGCAGTACTTC,CASSLEAGPDYEQYF
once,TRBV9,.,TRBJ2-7,TGTGCCAGCAGCGCCGGACATACGTCGGACGAGCAGTACTTC,CASSAGHTSDEQYF
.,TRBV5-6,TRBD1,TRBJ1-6,TGTGCCAGCACCGGACAGGGGAATTCACCCCTCCACTTT,CASTGQGNSPLHF
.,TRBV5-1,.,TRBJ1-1,TGCGCCAGCAGCTTAACGGGGAACACTGAAGCTTTCTTT,CASSLTGNTEAFF
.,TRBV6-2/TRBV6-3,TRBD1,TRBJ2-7,TGTGCCAGCATCCCTCATCGGACAGGGGTCAACGAGCAGTACTTC,CASIPHRTGVNEQYF
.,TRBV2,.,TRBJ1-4,TGTGCCAGCAGAATGACTCCAGAAAGGGAAAAACTGTTTTTT,CASRMTPEREKLFF
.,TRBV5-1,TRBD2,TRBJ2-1,TGCGCCAGCAGCTTGGTCCCTAGCGGGGGGGCCTACAATGAGCAGTTCTTC,CASSLVPSGGAYNEQFF